The clone carrying this TCR beta chain was found many times. Its antigen remains unidentified. Patients in the hyperthyroidism group, adults aged 18 to 65, were newly diagnosed, under 2 months' duration. Transcripts of RNA were the source for amplifying TCR beta CDR3 regions. An initial RT-PCR round employing HTBI primers preceded a second-round multiplex PCR. TCRdb passed the multiplex PCR reads through MiXCR, listing each CDR3 protein once. The table includes about 620,000 distinct CDR3 sequences, roughly 20% detected once. This record comes from a study of Graves' ophthalmopathy and Graves' hyperthyroidism. Turning to the study itself: Prior to any treatment, peripheral blood was collected at the time of initial diagnosis. Study observations and caveats: A majority of expanded thyroid clonotypes exceeding 0.001 frequency were likewise present in blood. With around 65% sensitivity and about 78% specificity, the model predicted ophthalmopathy progression.

Germline values: CDR1 SGDLS, CDR2 YYNGEE. The CDR3 has 15 amino acids. V was clipped by 0 bases and J by 4 bases, with 13 bases between them. The V call is TRBV9, the J call TRBJ1-2; tentative D call: TRBD1 (6 bases). Sequenced sample: peripheral blood. The clonotype originates from a woman between 18 and 29 years old with stable Graves' hyperthyroidism. Some clones in this sample may be carry-over from other donors' samples. The CDR3 nucleotides are TGTGCCAGCAGCGTAGTGCCAGGGGATTCCTATGGCTACACCTTC. Translated: CASSVVPGDSYGYTF. The variable domain in full, with the rest retrieved from reference TRBV9 and TRBJ1-2, is DSGVTQTPKHLITATGQRVTLRCSPRSGDLSVYWYQQSLDQGLQFLIQYYNGEERAKGNILERFSAQQFPDLHSELNLSSLELGDSALYFCASSVVPGDSYGYTFGSGTRLTVV.